The 32 T cell receptor beta chains below all came from one sample that was sequenced in a study of blood T cell repertoires in COVID-19. Method: immunoSEQ multiplex PCR; TCRdb's copy keeps in-frame clones and lacks some. The sample yields some 150,000 clones, roughly 84% seen once. The sample was PBMCs or T cells enriched from blood (not recorded which). The receptor source for this set is a woman in her 50s who had been exposed to COVID-19.

This clone has only a few counts. The rearrangement joins TRBV29-1 to TRBJ1-2; TRBD1 matches at 7 bases. This CDR3 region has 12 residues. CDR1 SQVTM and CDR2 ANQGSEA come from the germline V gene. V lost 4 bases and J lost 4; bases outside the gene matches: 3. The CDR3 loop is CSVGGQIYGYTF. The CDR3 nucleotides read TGCAGCGTTGGGGGACAGATCTATGGCTACACCTTC.

The genes are TRBV10-2 and TRBJ2-7; a weak D match, TRBD2 (7 bases). The germline V gene encodes CDR1 WSHSY and CDR2 SAAADI. The V gene lost 2 bases and the J gene lost 7 bases, with 12 bases spanning the gap. This CDR3 comprises 13 residues. For the CDR3, the DNA is TGCGCCAGCAGTGAGCGGGGAGGGGGAGAGCAGTACTTC. Amino acid sequence: CASSERGGGEQYF.

This sequence joins TRBV12-3 or TRBV12-4 and TRBJ1-1; D is unresolved. The length of the CDR3 is 13 residues. V was trimmed by 5 bases and J by 8 bases, leaving 15 bases between them. The CDR3 sequence is CASSLESAGEAFF. The CDR3 DNA reads as TGTGCCAGCAGTCTTGAGAGTGCAGGCGAAGCTTTCTTT.

Details on this clone: The same CDR3 can be traced to other DNA sequences in this sample. DNA of the CDR3: TGCGCCAGCAGCCCTGGACTAGCCGCCAATGAGCAGTTCTTC. The encoded protein is CASSPGLAANEQFF. This chain uses TRBV5-1 with TRBJ2-1, with 8 nucleotides matching TRBD2. The junction had 6 bases not matched to a gene; V was cut back by 4 bases and J by 6 bases. Germline V lookup: CDR1 SGHRS, CDR2 YFSETQ. The CDR3 runs to 14 residues.

The chain carries TRBV10-3 and TRBJ1-1, with TRBD1 matching 10 bases. J lost 4 bases, V lost 11 bases, and 7 bases had no gene match. The CDR3 loop spans 13 amino acids. Looked up from germline, CDR1 is ENHRY and CDR2 is SYGVKD. The CDR3, as DNA: TGTGCCGTCGACAGGGGGCAAGGCACTGAAGCTTTCTTT. This codes for CAVDRGQGTEAFF.

This clone was recorded once. The CDR3: CASRTESTGELFF. DNA of the CDR3: TGTGCCAGCCGGACAGAGAGCACCGGGGAGCTGTTTTTT. The rearrangement links TRBV25-1 to TRBJ2-2, with D maybe TRBD1 (6 bases). V lost 8 bases, J lost 4 bases, and 11 bases lay in between. CDR3 length: 13 amino acids. Germline CDR1 reads MGHDK; CDR2 reads SYGVNS.

For this clone: Distinct nucleotide sequences in the sample also encode this CDR3. This chain links TRBV9 with TRBJ2-5; 14 nucleotides match TRBD2. The length of the CDR3 is 16 residues. Unmatched junction bases numbered 3, after V lost 4 bases and J lost 1 base. CDR1 is SGDLS and CDR2 is YYNGEE in the germline V gene. The chain's CDR3 is CASSPGTSGGQETQYF. CDR3 bases: TGTGCCAGCAGCCCCGGGACTAGCGGGGGCCAAGAGACCCAGTACTTC.

This chain joins TRBV4-2 and TRBJ2-7; TRBD2 might be the D (6 bases). CDR1 and CDR2 from the germline V gene are LGHNA and YNFKEQ. The CDR3 length is 14 residues. V lost 6 bases, J lost 0 bases, and 12 bases lay in between. Here the CDR3 DNA reads TGTGCCAGCAGTTCCCGGGACTCCTCCTACGAGCAGTACTTC. This codes for CASSSRDSSYEQYF.

The chain has TRBV10-3 and TRBJ1-1, with 7 nucleotides matching TRBD1. The germline CDR1 and CDR2 sequences are ENHRY and SYGVKD. The CDR3 contains 17 residues. The ends lost 5 bases at V and 1 base at J; junction bases unmatched: 13. In nucleotides, the CDR3 is TGTGCCATCAGTTCTACTCGACAGGGAGGAACGAACACTGAAGCTTTCTTT. Translating it yields CAISSTRQGGTNTEAFF.

This rearrangement joins TRBV5-6 to TRBJ2-2; D might be TRBD2 (5 bases). With 2 bases removed from V and 1 base from J, the gap between germline ends came to 6 bases. Germline assignment: CDR1 SGHDT and CDR2 YYEEEE. This CDR3 is 14 amino acids long. The CDR3: CASSLGLNTGELFF. The CDR3 coding sequence is TGTGCCAGCAGCTTAGGACTGAACACCGGGGAGCTGTTTTTT.

V usage is TRBV4-2 and J usage is TRBJ1-4; 10 bases are a match to TRBD1. CDR3 size: 16 residues. V lost 0 bases to trimming and J lost 13 bases; unmatched junction nucleotides: 11. The germline V gene has CDR1 LGHNA and CDR2 YNFKEQ. DNA for the CDR3: TGTGCCAGCAGCCAAGATCCGGGACAGGGGTTTCATCGACTGTTTTTT. This gives the protein CASSQDPGQGFHRLFF.

J is TRBJ1-2 and V is TRBV6-5; tentative D call: TRBD1 (5 bases). The CDR3 contains 13 residues. CDR1 is MNHEY and CDR2 is SVGAGI in the germline V gene. Trimming stripped 5 bases from V and 7 bases from J, with 14 bases between. Here the CDR3 DNA reads TGTGCCAGCAGTCTGGGGGGGAGAGCTGGCTACACCTTC. Its protein is CASSLGGRAGYTF.

This chain uses TRBV5-1 with TRBJ2-7; 8 bases match TRBD1. The germline V gene has CDR1 SGHRS and CDR2 YFSETQ. The CDR3 spans 13 residues. With 5 bases clipped from V and 6 bases from J, the junction kept 7 bases outside the gene matches. The chain's CDR3 is CASRPDRAGEQYF. CDR3 nucleotide sequence: TGCGCCAGCAGACCGGACAGGGCGGGCGAGCAGTACTTC. The variable domain in full, with the rest retrieved from reference TRBV5-1 and TRBJ2-7, is KAGVTQTPRYLIKTRGQQVTLSCSPISGHRSVSWYQQTPGQGLQFLFEYFSETQRNKGNFPGRFSGRQFSNSRSEMNVSTLELGDSALYLCASRPDRAGEQYFGPGTRLTVT.

V usage is TRBV28 and J usage is TRBJ2-3, with TRBD1 identical over 10 bases. The CDR3 is 16 amino acids. Germline CDR1 and CDR2: MDHEN and SYDVKM. With V trimmed by 6 bases and J by 6 bases, 12 bases remained unmatched. The CDR3 nucleotides are TGTGCCAGCAGCCCGACAGGGGGCCCAGGGTTGGATACGCAGTATTTT. It encodes CASSPTGGPGLDTQYF.

The CDR3 sequence is CASSGQGGINQPQHF. CDR3 bases: TGTGCCAGTAGCGGACAGGGGGGCATCAATCAGCCCCAGCATTTT. V gene TRBV19 combines with J gene TRBJ1-5; TRBD1 matches at 10 bases. The V segment lost 6 bases and the J segment 3 bases; nucleotides outside the gene matches: 5. The CDR3 extends over 15 amino acids. Germline V lookup: CDR1 LNHDA, CDR2 SQIVND (reference sequence).

The gene calls are TRBV24-1 and TRBJ1-6; TRBD1 might be the D (6 bases). V was pared by 3 bases and J by 6 bases, with 14 bases between. Germline lookup yields CDR1 KGHDR and CDR2 SFDVKD. CDR3 length equals 16 residues. The CDR3 nucleotides read TGTGCCACCAGTGATCTCCACAGGGCCCCTAATTCACCCCTCCACTTT. Translating gives CATSDLHRAPNSPLHF.

This clone has just one count. CDR3 in DNA: TGTGCCAGCAGCGTAGGTCCAGCGAGCAACACCGGGGAGCTGTTTTTT. Protein sequence: CASSVGPASNTGELFF. This chain uses TRBV9 with TRBJ2-2; D not resolved. Germline assignment: CDR1 SGDLS and CDR2 YYNGEE. The CDR3 contains 16 residues. The V end was cut by 0 bases, the J end by 2 bases, with 11 bases between.

The chain recombines TRBV25-1 with TRBJ2-2, with a weak D call TRBD2 (6 bases). CDR3 length equals 14 residues. Trimming shortened V by 1 base and J by 5 bases, and 8 bases separated the two germline ends. Germline lookup yields CDR1 MGHDK and CDR2 SYGVNS. CDR3 in amino acids: CASSESGVTGELFF. The CDR3 bases are TGTGCCAGCAGTGAATCGGGGGTTACCGGGGAGCTGTTTTTT.

V is TRBV27 and J is TRBJ1-2, with TRBD1 identical over 9 bases. V trimming: 7 bases; J trimming: 6 bases; junction bases outside the gene matches: 15. This CDR3 region has 16 residues. The germline V gene has CDR1 MNHEY and CDR2 SMNVEV (reference sequence). The CDR3 protein is CASTPPRGQGFDGYTF. In DNA form, the CDR3 reads TGTGCCAGCACCCCCCCCAGGGGACAGGGTTTTGATGGCTACACCTTC.

This clone turned up a few times. This chain connects TRBV7-9 to TRBJ2-7; D is unclear. V lost 6 bases and J lost 0, with 12 bases in between. CDR3 length: 14 amino acids. Per germline, CDR1 SEHNR and CDR2 FQNEAQ (reference sequence). The CDR3 sequence: CASSYGRGSYEQYF. The CDR3 nucleotides are TGTGCCAGCAGTTACGGCCGAGGCTCCTACGAGCAGTACTTC.

V gene TRBV5-4 combines with J gene TRBJ2-5; 8 bases align to TRBD2. The germline V gene has CDR1 SGHNT and CDR2 YYREEE (reference sequence). Germline trimming cut 1 base from V and 1 base from J; bases unmatched to any gene: 6. The CDR3 covers 16 residues. The CDR3: CASSLTTGGPQETQYF. Written as DNA, the CDR3 is TGTGCCAGCAGCTTGACAACGGGAGGGCCCCAAGAGACCCAGTACTTC.

V usage is TRBV24-1 and J usage is TRBJ2-1, with no clear D. The CDR3 covers 13 residues. Germline loops: CDR1 KGHDR, CDR2 SFDVKD. V was cut by 5 bases and J by 3 bases, with 7 bases left in between. The DNA of the CDR3 is TGTGCCACCAGTGCGCCTAGCTACAATGAGCAGTTCTTC. Encoded protein: CATSAPSYNEQFF.

The chain links TRBV4-1 to TRBJ1-1; no firm D call. CDR1 is MGHRA, CDR2 YSYEKL, per germline. The CDR3 contains 13 residues. The V end was cut by 3 bases, the J end by 0 bases, with 5 bases between. This CDR3 reads CASSHPLNTEAFF. The CDR3 nucleotides read TGCGCCAGCAGCCACCCTTTGAACACTGAAGCTTTCTTT.

CDR3 DNA: TGTGCCAGCAGTTACCTCCGCGGGGGCAATCAGCCCCAGCATTTT. Its translation is CASSYLRGGNQPQHF. The gene calls are TRBV6-5 and TRBJ1-5; D remains unclear. V was clipped by 2 bases and J by 2 bases, with 10 bases between them. This CDR3 is 15 amino acids long. Germline lookup yields CDR1 MNHEY and CDR2 SVGAGI.

CDR3 loop: CASSDPQGWQETQYF. CDR3 DNA sequence: TGTGCCAGCAGTGACCCACAGGGGTGGCAAGAGACCCAGTACTTC. The chain combines TRBV25-1 with TRBJ2-5; 7 bases match TRBD1. The germline gives CDR1 MGHDK, CDR2 SYGVNS. V was clipped by 3 bases and J by 2 bases; unmatched bases: 6. CDR3 length equals 15 residues. The full variable domain, in which reference TRBV25-1 and TRBJ2-5 provide the parts outside the CDR3, is EADIYQTPRYLVIGTGKKITLECSQTMGHDKMYWYQQDPGMELHLIHYSYGVNSTEKGDLSSESTVSRIRTEHFPLTLESARPSHTSQYLCASSDPQGWQETQYFGPGTRLLVL.

V gene TRBV19 combines with J gene TRBJ1-5, with TRBD1 as a possible D gene (5 bases). The CDR3 covers 14 residues. Germline V gene data show CDR1 as LNHDA and CDR2 as SQIVND (reference sequence). The V and J ends lost 4 bases and 7 bases respectively, with 14 bases between them. The CDR3, as DNA: TGTGCCAGTAGTACCAGGCAGGGCAGCCAGCCCCAGCATTTT. Translation: CASSTRQGSQPQHF.

V usage is TRBV19 and J usage is TRBJ1-1; 7 bases are shared with TRBD1. J lost 5 bases, V lost 3 bases, and 9 bases had no gene match. This CDR3 spans 15 amino acids. CDR1 and CDR2 (germline): LNHDA, SQIVND (reference sequence). The CDR3 region has the DNA TGTGCCAGTAGTATCCCGGGGCCAGGGGGTACTGAAGCTTTCTTT. This encodes CASSIPGPGGTEAFF.

This clone was seen more than once but under ten times. This chain joins TRBV7-9 and TRBJ1-2; 8 bases match TRBD1. This CDR3 spans 14 amino acids. Looked up from germline, CDR1 is SEHNR and CDR2 is FQNEAQ (reference sequence). Trimming took 2 bases from V and 5 from J; bases not matched to a gene: 4. Written as DNA, the CDR3 is TGTGCCAGCAGCTTAACCCAGGGGGCATATGGCTACACCTTC. This codes for CASSLTQGAYGYTF.

This clone was seen a few times. CDR3 nucleotides: TGTGCCAGCAGCTTGTCGTCGCAGGGGAATAACTATGGCTACACCTTC. This sequence encodes CASSLSSQGNNYGYTF. This rearrangement joins TRBV7-2 to TRBJ1-2; possible D gene TRBD1, 6 bases. V lost 3 bases and J 1 base, leaving 15 bases between the germline ends. Germline V gene data show CDR1 as SGHTA and CDR2 as FQGNSA. The CDR3 length is 16 residues.

The chain joins TRBV4-1 to TRBJ1-2, with 11 bases identical to TRBD1. The V gene's germline CDR1 is MGHRA and CDR2 YSYEKL. J lost 4 bases, V lost 2 bases, and 9 bases had no gene match. CDR3 length: 17 amino acids. This CDR3 is CASSQIPGTGGSYGYTF. The CDR3 DNA sequence: TGCGCCAGCAGCCAAATACCGGGGACAGGGGGTTCCTATGGCTACACCTTC.

The chain employs TRBV13 and TRBJ1-5; TRBD1 is a possible D gene (6 bases). CDR3 length equals 14 residues. Per germline, CDR1 PRHDT and CDR2 FYEKMQ (reference sequence). V lost 4 bases and J 3 bases, leaving 10 bases between the germline ends. The DNA of the CDR3 is TGTGCCAGCAGCTATCAGGGGTTCAATCAGCCCCAGCATTTT. Translated, it gives CASSYQGFNQPQHF.

V and J are TRBV5-4 and TRBJ2-5; D possibly corresponds to TRBD2 (6 bases). In germline, CDR1 is SGHNT, CDR2 YYREEE (reference sequence). Trimming left V 4 bases short and J 2 bases short, with 21 bases between. The CDR3 sequence is 17 residues long. As DNA, the CDR3 is TGTGCCAGCAGCCAATCCTACCGGGGAGGAAGTCAAGAGACCCAGTACTTC. Translating gives CASSQSYRGGSQETQYF.